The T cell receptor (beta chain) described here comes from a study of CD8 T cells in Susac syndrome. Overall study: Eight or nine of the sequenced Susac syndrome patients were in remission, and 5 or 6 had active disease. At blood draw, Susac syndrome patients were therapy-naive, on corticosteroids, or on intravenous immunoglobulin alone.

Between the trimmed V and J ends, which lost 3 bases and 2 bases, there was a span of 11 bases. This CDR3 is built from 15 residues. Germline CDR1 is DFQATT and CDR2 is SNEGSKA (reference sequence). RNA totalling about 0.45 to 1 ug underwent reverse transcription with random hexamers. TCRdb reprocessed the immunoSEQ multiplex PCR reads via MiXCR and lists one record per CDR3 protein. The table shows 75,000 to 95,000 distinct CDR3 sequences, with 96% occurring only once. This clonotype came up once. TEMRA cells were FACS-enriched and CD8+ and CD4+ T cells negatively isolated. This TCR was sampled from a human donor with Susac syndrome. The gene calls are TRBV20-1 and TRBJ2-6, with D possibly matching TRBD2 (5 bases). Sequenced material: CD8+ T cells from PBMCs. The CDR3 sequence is CSASNSGTGANVLTF. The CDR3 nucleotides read TGCAGTGCTAGTAACTCGGGAACTGGGGCCAACGTCCTGACTTTC.